A selection of T cell receptor beta chains follows, all from one sample in a study of T cells after yellow fever vaccination. TCRdb called the 5' RACE reads again in MiXCR, with one record for every CDR3 protein. Of around 530,000 distinct CDR3 sequences listed, roughly a sixth were seen once; the top ten hold 17%. Source: PBMCs, taken 5 days after the first yellow fever vaccination. These receptors all stem from a man aged 18 to 29 who received the YFV17D yellow fever vaccine. CDR3s include the opening cysteine and the closing phenylalanine or tryptophan. A D gene is named only where the DNA matches it firmly.

v_call: TRBV6-5; d_call: TRBD1; cdr3_aa: CASSRTGAVEKLFF
v_call: TRBV29-1; d_call: NA; cdr3_aa: CSVVIGTASNQPQHF
v_call: TRBV5-1; d_call: NA; cdr3_aa: CASSLGPGQPQHF
v_call: TRBV24-1; d_call: TRBD2; cdr3_aa: CATSVTGGNEQFF
v_call: TRBV4-3; d_call: NA; cdr3_aa: CASSQDLAGEAFF
v_call: TRBV19; d_call: TRBD1; cdr3_aa: CASSAYRGLGGNEQFF
v_call: TRBV6-2/TRBV6-3; d_call: NA; cdr3_aa: CASSSSGMGRAFF
v_call: TRBV19; d_call: TRBD2; cdr3_aa: CASSRLAGGWEQFF
v_call: TRBV6-5; d_call: NA; cdr3_aa: CASSYSGRSYEQYF
v_call: TRBV20-1; d_call: NA; cdr3_aa: CSARDGATGTAFF
v_call: TRBV7-2; d_call: NA; cdr3_aa: CASSLGGTRYNQPQHF
v_call: TRBV3-1; d_call: NA; cdr3_aa: CATGPWDGYTF
v_call: TRBV12-3/TRBV12-4; d_call: TRBD2; cdr3_aa: CASTFRAGLAGGSSYNEQFF
v_call: TRBV7-9; d_call: NA; cdr3_aa: CASSSEALWTVSYGYTF
v_call: TRBV4-1; d_call: TRBD2; cdr3_aa: CASSQGTPRGGPGDEQFF
v_call: TRBV28; d_call: NA; cdr3_aa: CASSLYGPLGETQYF
v_call: TRBV15; d_call: NA; cdr3_aa: CATSLRGSGANSPLHF
v_call: TRBV20-1; d_call: NA; cdr3_aa: CSARGYTF
v_call: TRBV15; d_call: TRBD1; cdr3_aa: CATSRGGTDGYEQYF
v_call: TRBV7-8; d_call: NA; cdr3_aa: CASSLSVTPYNEQFF
v_call: TRBV2; d_call: TRBD1; cdr3_aa: CASSKDRGSYNEQFF
v_call: TRBV6-1; d_call: TRBD1; cdr3_aa: CASRGQGGYEQYF
v_call: TRBV3-1; d_call: NA; cdr3_aa: CASSQMQSSGNTIYF
v_call: TRBV7-9; d_call: NA; cdr3_aa: CASSLVENSPNYGYTF
v_call: TRBV9; d_call: NA; cdr3_aa: CASSVGSGANTEAFF
v_call: TRBV20-1; d_call: NA; cdr3_aa: CSASKETQYF
v_call: TRBV24-1; d_call: NA; cdr3_aa: CATSDNREAEAFF
v_call: TRBV7-2; d_call: TRBD1; cdr3_aa: CASSSEPGQGNYNEQFF
v_call: TRBV29-1; d_call: TRBD1; cdr3_aa: CSASGQGYGYTF
v_call: TRBV18; d_call: NA; cdr3_aa: CASSEPSQETQYF
v_call: TRBV7-6; d_call: TRBD1; cdr3_aa: CASSPAINRGQRTNEQFF
v_call: TRBV12-3/TRBV12-4; d_call: TRBD2; cdr3_aa: CASSVSGGASEQFF
v_call: TRBV5-1; d_call: NA; cdr3_aa: CASSLGAVPSYNEQFF
v_call: TRBV29-1; d_call: NA; cdr3_aa: CSGIYRGEQYF
v_call: TRBV5-1; d_call: NA; cdr3_aa: CASSSRDGSGEQYF
v_call: TRBV5-1; d_call: NA; cdr3_aa: CASSPLSGADTQYF
v_call: TRBV4-3; d_call: TRBD2; cdr3_aa: CASSQVLETSGDIQYF
v_call: TRBV4-2; d_call: TRBD1; cdr3_aa: CASSQDGGQGYQPQHF
v_call: TRBV4-2; d_call: TRBD1; cdr3_aa: CASSQGDRGLYEQYF